Listed below are T cell receptor beta chains from one sample, sequenced in a study of blood T cell repertoires in COVID-19. The repertoire was sequenced with immunoSEQ multiplex PCR; TCRdb's copy has only in-frame clones and lacks some. The table lists 170,000 or so clones, roughly 90% of them singletons. The sample was peripheral blood. These receptors originate from a man aged 50-60 years with acute or convalescent COVID-19. Both conserved end residues are part of each CDR3. The D gene is left open where the match is weak.

cdr3_aa cdr3_nt v_call d_call j_call
CASSLRQVLTGELFF TGTGCCAGTAGTTTACGACAGGTCCTCACCGGGGAGCTGTTTTTT TRBV19 NA TRBJ2-2
CASSLSTSGSTYEQYF TGTGCCAGCAGTTTGTCAACTAGCGGGAGTACATACGAGCAGTACTTC TRBV28 TRBD2 TRBJ2-7
CASSPFTAGASTGELFF TGTGCCAGCTCACCCTTTACTGCCGGTGCGTCCACCGGGGAGCTGTTTTTT TRBV18 NA TRBJ2-2
CASSQGTGRDTEAFF TGTGCCAGCAGCCAAGGAACAGGGCGGGACACTGAAGCTTTCTTT TRBV14 NA TRBJ1-1
CASSLLQSPLHF TGTGCCAGCAGCTTATTACAGTCACCCCTCCACTTT TRBV7-9 NA TRBJ1-6
CSVGVAGGTYNEQFF TGCAGCGTTGGGGTGGCGGGAGGAACCTACAATGAGCAGTTCTTC TRBV29-1 TRBD2 TRBJ2-1
CSARRGADTDTQYF TGCAGCGCCCGCAGGGGGGCTGATACAGATACGCAGTATTTT TRBV29-1 NA TRBJ2-3
CASSLGGGMNTEAFF TGCGCCAGCAGCTTGGGAGGGGGAATGAACACTGAAGCTTTCTTT TRBV5-1 NA TRBJ1-1
CASSLLVPGTDTQYF TGTGCCAGCAGCTTATTGGTGCCGGGAACAGATACGCAGTATTTT TRBV11-2 NA TRBJ2-3
CAWRGAGIGPQHF TGTGCCTGGAGAGGGGCAGGGATAGGGCCCCAGCATTTT TRBV30 NA TRBJ1-5
CASSLNAVQYF TGTGCCAGCAGTTTAAACGCAGTACAGTATTTT TRBV28 NA TRBJ2-3